This TCR beta chain was captured in a study of blood T cell repertoires in COVID-19 (dated by TCRdb to 2018 to 2020). Background on the whole study: Collaborator samples came from the United States, Italy and Spain and covered acute and convalescent phases of COVID-19. The material from the prospective study consisted of cDNA or gDNA derived from T cells, B-cell-depleted T cells, or PBMCs. The repertoires were made available in a free public database intended to serve as a resource for research on the immune response to SARS-CoV-2. Nearly every sample came with metadata listing a de-identified subject ID, COVID-19 status, age in years and sex. Where available, HLA class I and class II types were obtained from metadata supplied by the sample provider rather than from assay-based typing. The samples were drawn from the first 160 participants of the ongoing ImmuneRACE study and from over 950 subjects provided by 6 global collaborators. Subjects who had been exposed to COVID-19, were actively infected with it, or had recovered from it provided the deeply sampled blood TCRbeta repertoires that made up the dataset.

At one collaborating source in Seattle, patients were enrolled during active infection and were followed longitudinally through the course of disease. Whole blood was collected in K2EDTA tubes by collaborating institutions according to the institutions' own protocols. For TCRbeta analysis, collaborators shipped samples as frozen whole blood, isolated PBMCs, or DNA extracted from either of those sample types. TCRbeta CDR3 regions were amplified from genomic DNA by means of the immunoSEQ Assay, a bias-controlled multiplex PCR. The authors' pipeline ran thus. The number of nucleated cells in each sample was estimated by amplification of reference gene primers within the assay. Sequence reads were collapsed and filtered to measure the absolute abundance of every unique TCRbeta CDR3 rearrangement. For each sample, productive Simpson clonality was calculated by taking the square root of Simpson's diversity index across productive rearrangements. Entries here come from immuneACCESS through TCRdb and include only in-frame sequences with V and J called. Some clones fail to appear in such tables; in the studies checked, an unresolved V gene covers under half of the shortfall, and the cause of the remainder is unknown. From that table come the V and J calls and clone size; the DNA was used to work out D and trimming. In this sample the table shows approximately 350,000 clones, about 88% of which occur a single time. Of the sample, around 7.4% falls within the top ten clones.

Results and caveats for the whole study, not just this receptor: The amount of clinical and demographic metadata varied by source and participant and was provided uncurated.

According to the germline V gene (reference sequence), CDR1 reads MNHNY and CDR2 reads SVGAGI. The trim is 7 bases for V and 4 bases for J, with a gap of 20 bases between the germline ends. Measured from the cysteine to the phenylalanine, the CDR3 is 16 residues long. Left in the record is the CDR3 DNA by itself, 48 bases read in frame from the first base. Regarding this clone: No antigen is known for it. Base quality data are lacking; no much larger clone is found one base away.

Input material: peripheral blood. The rearranged segments are TRBV6-6 and TRBJ1-5; the D gene lacks a confident call. The sequence came from a woman in her sixties or seventies with COVID-19, enrolled during active disease. The DNA sequence reads TGTGCCAGCACCGGAGAGGACTCTGCTTGGAATCAGCCCCAGCATTTT. Translated, it reads CASTGEDSAWNQPQHF.